Listed below are T cell receptor beta chains from one sample, sequenced in a study of radiation and T cells in renal cell carcinoma. The assay was immunoSEQ multiplex PCR, and TCRdb's table has in-frame clones only and misses some. Altogether roughly 82,000 clones are present, 80% to 90% being singletons, with the ten largest covering roughly 6%. The sample was blood, taken from a patient whose treatment included radiotherapy and nephrectomy. These receptors all stem from a woman aged 70-85 years with renal cell carcinoma. The CDR3 runs from the conserved cysteine through the conserved F or W. The order of the fields is V gene, clone size, J gene, D gene, CDR3 protein, CDR3 DNA. D genes are given only for firm matches. Only part of the rows carry a size: once, few, many, or a class if the clone is expanded.

TRBV9	NA	TRBJ2-3	TRBD2	CASSFAGGTDTQYF	TGTGCCAGCAGCTTCGCGGGGGGCACAGATACGCAGTATTTT
TRBV5-4	NA	TRBJ1-2	NA	CASSLDMESYGYTF	TGTGCCAGCAGCTTGGACATGGAGTCGTATGGCTACACCTTC
TRBV11-2	NA	TRBJ1-1	NA	CASSLEGAQAFF	TGTGCCAGCAGCCTCGAAGGGGCTCAAGCTTTCTTT
TRBV6-6	NA	TRBJ2-2	TRBD1	CASRPGQGNTGELFF	TGTGCCAGCAGACCGGGACAGGGGAACACCGGGGAGCTGTTTTTT
TRBV7-2	NA	TRBJ2-5	NA	CASGGAETQYF	TGTGCCAGCGGGGGGGCGGAGACCCAGTACTTC
TRBV5-1	NA	TRBJ2-5	TRBD1	CASSFDRVQETQYF	TGCGCCAGCAGCTTTGACAGGGTGCAAGAGACCCAGTACTTC
TRBV29-1	NA	TRBJ1-1	NA	CSVGLGVYTEAFF	TGCAGCGTTGGGTTGGGGGTGTACACTGAAGCTTTCTTT
TRBV5-6	few	TRBJ1-1	NA	CASSLSGTKPTEAFF	TGTGCCAGCAGCTTGAGCGGCACCAAGCCGACCGAAGCTTTCTTT
TRBV4-3	once	TRBJ1-5	NA	CASSQDLRGGQPQHF	TGCGCCAGCAGCCAAGATCTTCGGGGAGGGCAGCCCCAGCATTTT
TRBV5-4	NA	TRBJ1-1	NA	CASSLEQNTEAFF	TGTGCCAGCAGCTTGGAGCAGAACACTGAAGCTTTCTTT
TRBV5-1	NA	TRBJ2-5	NA	CASSLDGLALEETQYF	TGCGCCAGCAGCTTGGACGGGCTAGCGCTAGAAGAGACCCAGTACTTC
TRBV5-1	few	TRBJ1-2	TRBD1	CASSPSRDRDRGTF	TGCGCCAGCAGCCCGTCCCGGGACAGGGACCGAGGGACCTTC
TRBV4-2	NA	TRBJ2-4	NA	CASSQTTVAKNIQYF	TGTGCCAGCAGCCAAACCACGGTAGCCAAAAACATTCAGTACTTC
TRBV4-3	NA	TRBJ1-2	TRBD1	CASSQDMGQGGGGYTF	TGCGCCAGCAGCCAAGATATGGGACAGGGAGGAGGTGGCTACACCTTC
TRBV5-4	NA	TRBJ2-1	TRBD2	CASSTGTSAHSYNEQFF	TGTGCCAGCAGCACCGGGACTAGCGCACATTCCTACAATGAGCAGTTCTTC
TRBV6-7	once	TRBJ1-5	NA	CASSAGPHIGGNQPQHF	TGTGCCAGCAGCGCCGGACCCCATATCGGGGGCAATCAGCCCCAGCATTTT
TRBV5-1	NA	TRBJ2-2	NA	CASSLGGTTGELFF	TGCGCCAGCAGCTTGGGAGGAACCACCGGGGAGCTGTTTTTT
TRBV9	NA	TRBJ2-3	TRBD2	CASSGLAGANTDTQYF	TGTGCCAGCAGCGGATTAGCGGGGGCGAACACAGATACGCAGTATTTT
TRBV6-6	NA	TRBJ1-4	NA	CASTLSEKLFF	TGTGCCAGCACCTTATCTGAAAAACTGTTTTTT
TRBV5-5	NA	TRBJ2-5	NA	CASSWSGSFQETQYF	TGTGCCAGCAGCTGGAGCGGCTCCTTCCAAGAGACCCAGTACTTC
TRBV2	NA	TRBJ1-4	TRBD1	CASSLKQGTNEKLFF	TGTGCCAGCAGCCTTAAACAGGGGACTAATGAAAAACTGTTTTTT
TRBV19	NA	TRBJ2-5	NA	CASSTRGRETQYF	TGTGCCAGTAGTACGCGGGGCCGAGAGACCCAGTACTTC
TRBV28	NA	TRBJ1-5	TRBD1	CASRPATGVVSNQPQHF	TGTGCCAGCAGACCCGCGACAGGGGTGGTAAGCAATCAGCCCCAGCATTTT
TRBV4-3	once	TRBJ2-3	NA	CASSHQQRGTDTQYF	TGCGCCAGCAGCCATCAACAGCGGGGCACAGATACGCAGTATTTT
TRBV7-9	NA	TRBJ1-5	NA	CASSLEGPNQPQHF	TGTGCCAGCAGCTTAGAAGGTCCCAATCAGCCCCAGCATTTT
TRBV10-3	NA	TRBJ2-2	NA	CASGTGELFF	TGTGCCAGCGGGACCGGGGAGCTGTTTTTT
TRBV19	NA	TRBJ2-7	NA	CASSKQGSGEQYF	TGTGCCAGTAGTAAACAGGGTTCGGGCGAGCAGTACTTC
TRBV2	NA	TRBJ1-1	TRBD1	CASRFTGVSGTEAFF	TGTGCCAGCAGGTTTACAGGGGTCTCGGGCACTGAAGCTTTCTTT
TRBV7-2	NA	TRBJ2-1	NA	CASSLEGFSYNEQFF	TGTGCCAGCAGCTTAGAAGGTTTCTCCTACAATGAGCAGTTCTTC
TRBV5-5	NA	TRBJ2-7	NA	CASRFPPSYEQYF	TGTGCCAGCAGATTTCCACCGAGCTACGAGCAGTACTTC
TRBV5-1	NA	TRBJ1-6	NA	CASSLGGAGTPGSPLHF	TGCGCCAGCAGCTTAGGAGGGGCAGGGACCCCGGGTTCACCCCTCCACTTT
TRBV6-5	NA	TRBJ1-2	TRBD1	CASSTGAAYGYTF	TGTGCCAGCAGTACAGGGGCGGCCTATGGCTACACCTTC
TRBV30	NA	TRBJ2-3	NA	CAWTGLVDTQYF	TGTGCCTGGACCGGGCTAGTTGATACGCAGTATTTT
TRBV5-5	NA	TRBJ2-7	TRBD1	CASSRSGQAAYEQYF	TGTGCCAGCAGCCGATCGGGACAGGCCGCCTACGAGCAGTACTTC
TRBV2	NA	TRBJ1-2	NA	CASSDPGGSGYTF	TGTGCCAGCAGTGATCCGGGGGGATCAGGCTACACCTTC
TRBV2	few	TRBJ1-1	NA	CASSALSAGNTEAFF	TGTGCCAGCAGCGCTCTGAGCGCAGGGAACACTGAAGCTTTCTTT
TRBV6-5	NA	TRBJ1-1	TRBD1	CASSYGQGARITEAFF	TGTGCCAGCAGTTACGGACAGGGGGCGCGGATCACTGAAGCTTTCTTT
TRBV7-9	NA	TRBJ1-1	NA	CASSLAPGNTEAFF	TGTGCCAGCAGCTTAGCGCCTGGGAACACTGAAGCTTTCTTT
TRBV5-6	NA	TRBJ2-1	NA	CASSLVGQNNEQFF	TGTGCCAGCAGCTTGGTAGGGCAGAACAATGAGCAGTTCTTC
TRBV4-1	NA	TRBJ2-7	NA	CASSQDSRGSYEQYF	TGCGCCAGCAGCCAAGATTCCCGGGGGAGCTACGAGCAGTACTTC
TRBV29-1	NA	TRBJ1-1	NA	CSSFWGSVNTEAFF	TGCAGCTCCTTCTGGGGTTCGGTGAACACTGAAGCTTTCTTT
TRBV18	NA	TRBJ1-6	NA	CASSPLGENSPLHF	TGTGCCAGCTCACCTTTGGGCGAAAATTCACCCCTCCACTTT
TRBV7-2	once	TRBJ2-7	NA	CASSLESGGPIYGEQYF	TGTGCCAGCAGCTTAGAATCCGGGGGGCCCATTTATGGGGAGCAGTACTTC
TRBV5-1	NA	TRBJ2-3	NA	CASSYGKTSPQEDTQYF	TGCGCCAGCAGCTATGGGAAGACAAGTCCACAGGAGGATACGCAGTATTTT
TRBV6-1	NA	TRBJ2-2	NA	CACAGTLTGELFF	TGTGCCTGTGCCGGGACTCTCACCGGGGAGCTGTTTTTT
TRBV4-3	NA	TRBJ2-7	NA	CASSQGRWGSYEQYF	TGCGCCAGCAGCCAAGGGAGATGGGGTTCCTACGAGCAGTACTTC
TRBV6-5	NA	TRBJ1-1	NA	CASSYTLAGVLPEAFF	TGTGCCAGCAGTTACACTCTGGCGGGGGTCCTGCCTGAAGCTTTCTTT
TRBV5-3	NA	TRBJ2-7	NA	CARSLGRARTSYEQYF	TGTGCCAGAAGCTTGGGAAGGGCTAGGACCTCCTACGAGCAGTACTTC
TRBV5-1	NA	TRBJ1-1	TRBD1	CASSLFDRGNTEAFF	TGCGCCAGCAGCTTGTTTGACAGGGGAAACACTGAAGCTTTCTTT
TRBV5-1	NA	TRBJ1-6	TRBD1	CASSIGQGNSPLHF	TGCGCCAGCAGCATAGGACAGGGTAATTCACCCCTCCACTTT
TRBV5-6	NA	TRBJ2-7	TRBD1	CASMDRGREQYF	TGTGCCAGCATGGACAGGGGGCGCGAGCAGTACTTC
TRBV7-2	NA	TRBJ2-5	TRBD1	CASSLDSGQGSKTQYF	TGTGCCAGCAGCTTAGACTCGGGACAGGGTAGCAAGACCCAGTACTTC
TRBV5-1	NA	TRBJ1-2	NA	CASRQGNYGYTF	TGCGCCAGCAGACAGGGAAACTATGGCTACACCTTC
TRBV27	NA	TRBJ2-1	NA	CASSSLTSTYNEQFF	TGTGCCAGCAGTTCCTTGACTAGTACCTACAATGAGCAGTTCTTC